This T cell receptor (beta chain) was recorded in a study of blood T cell repertoires in COVID-19. Looking at the study overall: Specimens from acute and convalescent COVID-19 originated in the United States, Italy and Spain. The cDNA or gDNA used as material had been derived from T cells, B-cell-depleted T cells, or PBMCs.

As originally analysed: It was from reference gene primer amplification that nucleated cell counts were estimated. Measured with immunoSEQ multiplex PCR; TCRdb has only the in-frame clones, and not every one. The V and J calls and clone size come from that table; D and trimming were worked out from the DNA. The sample contains about 270,000 clones, 82% of which appear only once. Sequencing input: peripheral blood. The TCR originated in a woman between 18 and 30 years old with acute or convalescent COVID-19.

This CDR3 is CASRGGTGGSPLHF. The CDR3 bases are TGTGCCAGCAGGGGCGGGACAGGGGGCTCACCCCTCCACTTT. The chain has TRBV6-5 and TRBJ1-6, with 12 bases lining up with TRBD1. The CDR3 runs to 14 residues. J was trimmed by 10 bases and V by 6 bases; bases with no gene match: 4. CDR1 and CDR2 (germline): MNHEY, SVGAGI.